The clone carrying this T cell receptor (beta chain) has at least ten counts. Its antigen remains unknown. This specimen belongs to a study of regulatory T cells in long-lasting Graves disease. Study-wide results and limits: Relative to newly diagnosed Graves' patients, persistent ones had lower TCR diversity. When disease was persistent, TRBV28, TRBJ1-2 and TRBJ2-5 were the favored segments.

Germline V gene data show CDR1 as SQVTM and CDR2 as ANQGSEA. V lost 6 bases to trimming and J lost 7 bases; unmatched junction nucleotides: 12. The CDR3 totals 15 residues. Arm-PCR of CDR3 regions and iRepertoire HTBI primers were used to build TCR beta libraries. TCRdb re-derived calls from the multiplex PCR reads in MiXCR, one entry per CDR3 protein. The table lists roughly 700,000 distinct CDR3 sequences, around 30% of them singletons. The time point was: persistent/refractory GD, antithyroid drugs over 5 years with positive TRAb. From RNA extracted from PBMCs, the TCR library was made. Sequencing used peripheral blood mononuclear cells (PBMCs), obtained when the disease was refractory, from a patient treated with antithyroid drugs. The source of this sequence is a female donor with Graves disease. The chain has TRBV29-1 and TRBJ1-5; 10 nucleotides match TRBD1. As DNA, the CDR3 is TGCAGCGTGGGCACCGGGACAGGGGAGGGACAGCCCCAGCATTTT. It specifies CSVGTGTGEGQPQHF. The whole variable domain, filled in from reference TRBV29-1 and TRBJ1-5, reads SAVISQKPSRDICQRGTSLTIQCQVDSQVTMMFWYRQQPGQSLTLIATANQGSEATYESGFVIDKFPISRPNLTFSTLTVSNMSPEDSSIYLCSVGTGTGEGQPQHFGDGTRLSIL.